Following are 26 T cell receptor beta chains from one sample sequenced in a study of CD8+CD57+ T cells in acquired aplastic anemia. CD8+CD57+ cell expansion had been shown by flow cytometry in patients chosen for sequencing. TCR beta VDJ and CDR3 profiling used genomic DNA as template. MiXCR, applied by TCRdb to the reads, yields one record per CDR3 protein. Among fewer than 80,000 distinct CDR3 sequences listed, roughly two thirds were seen once. Sequencing was carried out using sorted CD4+, CD8+, or CD8+CD57+ T cells (not recorded which) from PBMCs. These receptors originate from a human donor with aplastic anemia.

This clonotype was seen once. This chain links TRBV15 with TRBJ2-3; D unresolved. CDR3 length equals 14 residues. Germline assignment: CDR1 LNHNV and CDR2 YYDKDF (reference sequence). V lost 0 bases, J lost 4 bases, and 8 bases lay in between. The CDR3 spells CATSRDVGADTQYF. CDR3 nucleotides: TGTGCCACCAGCAGAGATGTTGGGGCAGATACGCAGTATTTT.

This chain joins TRBV5-1 and TRBJ2-7; D tentatively reads TRBD1 or TRBD2 (5 bases each). V was cut by 2 bases and J by 5 bases, with 14 bases left in between. The CDR3 runs 14 residues. The V gene's germline CDR1 is SGHRS and CDR2 YFSETQ. CDR3 nucleotides: TGCGCCAGCAGCTTAGGGGACGCCACCCACGAGCAGTACTTC. Its translation: CASSLGDATHEQYF.

This rearrangement joins TRBV7-6 to TRBJ2-2; tentatively, D is TRBD2 (5 bases). CDR1 and CDR2 from the germline V gene are SGHVS and FNYEAQ. The CDR3 consists of 12 residues. Trimming shortened V by 5 bases and J by 5 bases, and 6 bases separated the two germline ends. CDR3 DNA: TGTGCCAGCAGCGACTATACCGGGGAGCTGTTTTTT. The encoded protein is CASSDYTGELFF. Combining the CDR3 with reference TRBV7-6 and TRBJ2-2 gives the whole variable domain GAGVSQSPRYKVTKRGQDVALRCDPISGHVSLYWYRQALGQGPEFLTYFNYEAQQDKSGLPNDRFSAERPEGSISTLTIQRTEQRDSAMYRCASSDYTGELFFGEGSRLTVL.

This chain joins TRBV24-1 and TRBJ1-1; 7 nucleotides agree with TRBD1. The CDR3 has 11 amino acids. V shed 9 bases, J shed 11 bases, and the junction held 8 bases outside the gene matches. Germline CDR1 and CDR2: KGHDR and SFDVKD. CDR3 DNA: TGTGCCACCCGGGACAGCCCCAAGGCTTTCTTT. It specifies CATRDSPKAFF.

V and J are TRBV11-2 and TRBJ2-1; D could derive from TRBD1 or TRBD2 (5 bases each). Trimming took 5 bases from V and 2 from J, leaving 13 bases between them. The germline V gene encodes CDR1 SGHAT and CDR2 FQNNGV. The CDR3 loop spans 15 amino acids. The CDR3 reads CASSDRGAAYNEQFF. CDR3 coding DNA: TGTGCCAGCAGCGACCGAGGGGCTGCCTACAATGAGCAGTTCTTC.

This sequence joins TRBV12-3 or TRBV12-4 and TRBJ2-7, with D possibly matching TRBD2 (5 bases). V was cut by 5 bases and J by 2 bases, with 10 bases left in between. This CDR3 is 13 amino acids long. The CDR3 DNA is TGTGCCAGCAGTCCCAAACTAGCCTACGAGCAGTACTTC. This translates into CASSPKLAYEQYF.

This clonotype appeared a few times. This chain joins TRBV24-1 and TRBJ1-3, with D possibly TRBD1 on 6 matching bases. The CDR3 has 15 residues. The V and J ends lost 6 bases and 0 bases respectively, with 11 bases between them. CDR1 and CDR2 from the germline V gene are KGHDR and SFDVKD. CDR3 coding DNA: TGTGCCACCAGTACCTCGACAGGCTCTGGAAACACCATATATTTT. Its protein is CATSTSTGSGNTIYF.

The chain carries TRBV20-1 and TRBJ2-7, with D uncertain. The germline V gene encodes CDR1 DFQATT and CDR2 SNEGSKA (reference sequence). V was cut by 3 bases and J by 3 bases, with 9 bases left in between. The CDR3 is 12 amino acids. The CDR3 loop reads CSASKQSYEQYF. The CDR3, as DNA: TGCAGTGCTAGCAAACAGAGCTACGAGCAGTACTTC.

J is TRBJ2-1 and V is TRBV24-1; unclear D gene. Looked up from germline, CDR1 is KGHDR and CDR2 is SFDVKD. This CDR3 spans 18 amino acids. V was cut by 3 bases and J by 0 bases, with 17 bases left in between. The CDR3 DNA follows: TGTGCCACCAGTGATACCACTCGAAAGGACGGCTCCTACAATGAGCAGTTCTTC. Protein: CATSDTTRKDGSYNEQFF.

The chain couples TRBV20-1 to TRBJ1-1; D gene unclear. CDR1 is DFQATT and CDR2 is SNEGSKA in the germline V gene (reference sequence). Trimming pared 2 bases from V and 1 base from J, leaving 8 bases between. The CDR3 has 13 amino acids. In DNA, the CDR3 is TGCAGTGCTAGAAAACACCAGAACACTGAAGCTTTCTTT. Protein: CSARKHQNTEAFF.

The chain is built from TRBV19 and TRBJ1-1, with TRBD1 matching 7 bases. V gave up 3 bases and J gave up 4 bases; unmatched junction bases: 11. The V gene's germline CDR1 is LNHDA and CDR2 SQIVND (reference sequence). The length of the CDR3 is 16 residues. The CDR3 DNA follows: TGTGCCAGTAGTATCCAGCGGGGGACAGCGAGCACTGAAGCTTTCTTT. This gives the protein CASSIQRGTASTEAFF.

The gene calls are TRBV20-1 and TRBJ1-5; the D gene is possibly TRBD1 (5 bases). The CDR3 length is 12 residues. CDR1 DFQATT and CDR2 SNEGSKA come from the germline V gene (reference sequence). Between the trimmed V and J ends, which lost 4 bases and 5 bases, there was a span of 9 bases. The CDR3: CSATQQDQPQHF. CDR3 DNA: TGCAGTGCTACCCAACAGGATCAGCCCCAGCATTTT.

The J gene is TRBJ2-7, the V gene TRBV20-1, with unresolved D. Trimming removed 0 bases at V and 4 bases at J, with 16 bases between. The germline V gene encodes CDR1 DFQATT and CDR2 SNEGSKA (reference sequence). This CDR3 spans 15 amino acids. CDR3 in DNA: TGCAGTGCTAGAGATAGTAGGGCGGCAGAGTACGAGCAGTACTTC. Protein product: CSARDSRAAEYEQYF.

This chain connects TRBV29-1 to TRBJ2-1; D might be TRBD1 or TRBD2, each matching 6 bases. The CDR3 runs 13 residues. Trimming pared 6 bases from V and 1 base from J, leaving 10 bases between. Germline V gene lookup returns CDR1 SQVTM and CDR2 ANQGSEA. The CDR3 sequence: CSVKGGSYNEQFF. DNA of the CDR3: TGCAGCGTGAAGGGGGGTTCCTACAATGAGCAGTTCTTC.

V gene TRBV10-3 combines with J gene TRBJ1-2; D is ambiguous. Trimming left V 3 bases short and J 3 bases short, with 17 bases between. CDR1 is ENHRY, CDR2 SYGVKD, per germline. The CDR3 is made up of 16 amino acids. The CDR3 protein is CAISDVRQEDHYGYTF. CDR3 DNA sequence: TGTGCCATCAGTGACGTGAGGCAGGAGGACCACTATGGCTACACCTTC.

CDR3 sequence: CSALGQRTDTQYF. The CDR3 coding sequence is TGCAGTGCCCTCGGACAGCGCACAGATACGCAGTATTTT. The chain combines TRBV20-1 with TRBJ2-3; perhaps TRBD1 as D (6 bases). V dropped 6 bases and J dropped 1 base, with 11 bases sitting between them. The CDR3 length is 13 residues. Germline assignment: CDR1 DFQATT and CDR2 SNEGSKA (reference sequence).

This clonotype was picked up one time. The rearrangement uses TRBV5-1 and TRBJ1-2; 9 bases match TRBD1. V was pared by 6 bases and J by 7 bases, with 7 bases of the junction left unmatched. This CDR3 has 13 amino acids. The germline V gene has CDR1 SGHRS and CDR2 YFSETQ. For the CDR3, the DNA is TGCGCCAGCAACCCACAGGGGGCGGGTGGCTACACCTTC. This sequence encodes CASNPQGAGGYTF.

The gene calls are TRBV7-8 and TRBJ2-7; weak D call: TRBD1 (6 bases). The CDR3 has 15 residues. The V gene's germline CDR1 is SGHVS and CDR2 FQNEAQ. V was cut by 2 bases and J by 2 bases, with 13 bases left in between. CDR3 sequence reads: CASSLQRTDPYEQYF. The CDR3 DNA is TGTGCCAGCAGCTTACAGCGGACAGACCCCTACGAGCAGTACTTC. The whole variable domain, filled in from reference TRBV7-8 and TRBJ2-7, reads GAGVSQSPRYKVAKRGQDVALRCDPISGHVSLFWYQQALGQGPEFLTYFQNEAQLDKSGLPSDRFFAERPEGSVSTLKIQRTQQEDSAVYLCASSLQRTDPYEQYFGPGTRLTVT.

This clonotype has more than one count but fewer than ten. This chain links TRBV7-9 with TRBJ1-2; a weak D match, TRBD1 (5 bases). There are 14 residues in the CDR3. Germline CDR1 reads SEHNR; CDR2 reads FQNEAQ (reference sequence). The V end was cut by 5 bases, the J end by 4 bases, with 14 bases between. The CDR3 coding sequence is TGTGCCAGCAGCGCGACCGGGACGGTCTATGGCTACACCTTC. Its translation is CASSATGTVYGYTF.

The chain uses TRBV6-6 and TRBJ2-5; maybe TRBD2 (6 bases). Per the germline V gene, CDR1 is MNHNY and CDR2 is SVGAGI (reference sequence). V lost 0 bases and J 4 bases, leaving 6 bases between the germline ends. CDR3 length equals 13 residues. The CDR3 DNA is TGTGCCAGCAGTTACTCGACTAGAGAGACCCAGTACTTC. It translates to CASSYSTRETQYF.

The chain combines TRBV7-8 with TRBJ2-7; tentative D call: TRBD2 (5 bases). Trimming shortened V by 5 bases and J by 2 bases, and 10 bases separated the two germline ends. The CDR3 is made up of 13 amino acids. Germline assignment: CDR1 SGHVS and CDR2 FQNEAQ. The CDR3 sequence: CASSAGAAYEQYF. DNA for the CDR3: TGTGCCAGCAGCGCCGGAGCGGCCTACGAGCAGTACTTC.

The V call is TRBV24-1, the J call TRBJ2-3, with TRBD1 matching over 9 bases. This CDR3 comprises 16 residues. Germline V gene lookup returns CDR1 KGHDR and CDR2 SFDVKD. V was clipped by 4 bases and J by 4 bases; unmatched bases: 8. CDR3: CATSDRDRGKPDTQYF. Written as DNA, the CDR3 is TGTGCCACCAGTGACCGAGACAGGGGGAAGCCAGATACGCAGTATTTT.

The chain links TRBV6-5 to TRBJ2-3, with 7 bases fitting TRBD1. The CDR3 runs to 13 residues. The V gene's germline CDR1 is MNHEY and CDR2 SVGAGI. V was pared by 4 bases and J by 4 bases, with 2 bases of the junction left unmatched. The DNA of the CDR3 is TGTGCCAGCAGTTTTGGACAGGCAGATACGCAGTATTTT. Encoded protein: CASSFGQADTQYF.

This rearrangement joins TRBV7-7 to TRBJ2-2; D gene unclear. The germline V gene has CDR1 SSHAT and CDR2 FNYEAQ (reference sequence). The length of the CDR3 is 11 residues. The CDR3 bases are TGTGCTCTCGGGTCCACCGGGGAGCTGTTTTTT. It encodes CALGSTGELFF.

In its sample, this clonotype was seen a few times. V is TRBV7-3 and J is TRBJ2-7; TRBD1 matches at 8 bases. Germline lookup yields CDR1 SGHTA and CDR2 FQGTGA. Losses at the gene ends were 5 bases for V and 3 bases for J; bases not matched to a gene: 6. CDR3 length: 14 residues. The CDR3 DNA sequence: TGTGCCAGCAGCCGGACAGGGTCGGGCTACGAGCAGTACTTC. Protein: CASSRTGSGYEQYF. The variable domain in full, completed from reference TRBV7-3 and TRBJ2-7, reads GAGVSQTPSNKVTEKGKYVELRCDPISGHTALYWYRQSLGQGPEFLIYFQGTGAADDSGLPNDRFFAVRPEGSVSTLKIQRTERGDSAVYLCASSRTGSGYEQYFGPGTRLTVT.

This clonotype was observed a handful of times. The chain couples TRBV24-1 to TRBJ1-2, with TRBD1 identical over 7 bases. V lost 4 bases to trimming and J lost 7 bases; unmatched junction nucleotides: 5. Looked up from germline, CDR1 is KGHDR and CDR2 is SFDVKD. The CDR3 consists of 13 residues. The CDR3 is CATSEPTGSGYTF. The CDR3 DNA reads TGTGCCACCAGTGAGCCGACAGGGAGTGGCTACACCTTC.